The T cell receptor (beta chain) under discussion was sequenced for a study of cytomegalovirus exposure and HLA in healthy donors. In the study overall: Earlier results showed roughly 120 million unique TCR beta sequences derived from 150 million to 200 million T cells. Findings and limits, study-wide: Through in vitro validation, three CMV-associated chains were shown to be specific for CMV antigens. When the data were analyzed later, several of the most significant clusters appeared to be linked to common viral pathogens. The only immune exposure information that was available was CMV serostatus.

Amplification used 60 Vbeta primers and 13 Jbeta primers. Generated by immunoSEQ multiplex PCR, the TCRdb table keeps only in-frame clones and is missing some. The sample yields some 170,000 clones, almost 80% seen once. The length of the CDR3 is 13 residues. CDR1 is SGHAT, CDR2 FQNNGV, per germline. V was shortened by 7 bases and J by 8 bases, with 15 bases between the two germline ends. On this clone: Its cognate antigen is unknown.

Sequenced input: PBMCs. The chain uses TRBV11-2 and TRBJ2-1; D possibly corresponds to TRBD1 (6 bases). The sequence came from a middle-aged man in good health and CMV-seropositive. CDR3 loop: CASNLLQGYEQFF. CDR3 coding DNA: TGTGCCAGCAACCTCCTACAGGGCTATGAGCAGTTCTTC.